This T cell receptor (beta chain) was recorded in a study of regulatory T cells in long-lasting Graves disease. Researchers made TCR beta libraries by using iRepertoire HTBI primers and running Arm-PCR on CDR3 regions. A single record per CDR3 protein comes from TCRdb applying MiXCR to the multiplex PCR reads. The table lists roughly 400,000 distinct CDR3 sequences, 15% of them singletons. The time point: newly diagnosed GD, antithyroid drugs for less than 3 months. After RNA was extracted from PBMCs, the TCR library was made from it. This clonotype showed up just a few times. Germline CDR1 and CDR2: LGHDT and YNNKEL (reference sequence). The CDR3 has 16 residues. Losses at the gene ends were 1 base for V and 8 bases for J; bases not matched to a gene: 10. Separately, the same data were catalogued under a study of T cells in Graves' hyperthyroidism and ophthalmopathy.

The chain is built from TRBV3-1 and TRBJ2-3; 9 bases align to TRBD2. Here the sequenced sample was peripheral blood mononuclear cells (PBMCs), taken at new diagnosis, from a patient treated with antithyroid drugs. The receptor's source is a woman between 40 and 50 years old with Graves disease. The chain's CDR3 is CASSQGRGRGRGTQYF. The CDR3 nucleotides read TGTGCCAGCAGCCAAGGGCGCGGGAGGGGCCGAGGTACGCAGTATTTT.